This is a list of T cell receptor delta chains from one sample in a study of delta chains in infants with herpesvirus infections. TCRdb repeated clone calling on the RT-PCR reads with CATT. This sample yields roughly 1,200 delta-chain clones, of which approximately 29% are seen a single time; 5.5% to 7.5% belongs to the top ten. This material consisted of peripheral blood, taken at time point 1 of longitudinal follow-up. These receptors originate from a human donor who was a Ugandan infant, either HIV-exposed or HIV-unexposed (not recorded which). The CDR3 runs from the conserved cysteine through the conserved F or W. The D gene is left open where the match is weak. Size tells how often a clone was seen (once, few, many) or the class of an expanded clone, and some rows leave it out.

J: TRDJ1
size: -
D: -
V: TRDV1
CDR3: CALGSPRVVPTSWGTSRSGADKLIF
DNA: TGTGCTCTTGGGTCCCCTCGGGTTGTTCCTACGTCCTGGGGGACCAGCCGTAGTGGGGCCGATAAACTCATCTTT

J: TRDJ2
size: large
D: -
V: TRDV1
CDR3: CALGELPFARDSSPAQLFF
DNA: TGTGCTCTTGGGGAACTACCGTTCGCGCGTGATTCTTCTCCAGCACAACTCTTCTTT

J: TRDJ1
size: few
D: TRDD3
V: TRDV1
CDR3: CALGISSPWGIPITDKLIF
DNA: TGTGCTCTTGGGATCTCTTCCCCGTGGGGGATACCCATAACCGATAAACTCATCTTT

J: TRDJ3
size: -
D: TRDD3
V: TRDV1
CDR3: CALGELPYWGIPSWDTRQMFF
DNA: TGTGCTCTTGGGGAACTCCCGTACTGGGGGATACCCTCCTGGGACACCCGACAGATGTTTTTC

J: TRDJ1
size: large
D: TRDD3
V: TRDV1
CDR3: CALGELHLLGDSGDKLIF
DNA: TGTGCTCTTGGGGAACTCCACCTACTGGGGGATAGCGGCGATAAACTCATCTTT

J: TRDJ1
size: few
D: TRDD3
V: TRDV1
CDR3: CALGISILGDTDKLIF
DNA: TGTGCTCTTGGGATCTCCATACTGGGGGATACGGATAAACTCATCTTT

J: TRDJ1
size: few
D: -
V: TRDV1
CDR3: CALGDPRLRGWGRTDKLIF
DNA: TGTGCTCTTGGGGATCCTCGTCTACGGGGCTGGGGTAGAACCGATAAACTCATCTTT

J: TRDJ1
size: -
D: TRDD3
V: TRDV1
CDR3: CALNQRGSGGYFSDKLIF
DNA: TGTGCTCTCAATCAGAGGGGGTCTGGGGGATATTTTTCCGATAAACTCATCTTT

J: TRDJ1
size: -
D: TRDD3
V: TRAV23/DV6
CDR3: CAVRRWFTGGYTDKLIF
DNA: TGTGCTGTGAGGAGGTGGTTCACTGGGGGATACACCGATAAACTCATCTTT

J: TRDJ1
size: few
D: TRDD3
V: TRDV3
CDR3: CAFRLPPYWGIRTVNTDKLIF
DNA: TGTGCCTTTCGCCTTCCTCCTTACTGGGGGATACGGACCGTTAACACCGATAAACTCATCTTT

J: TRDJ1
size: -
D: -
V: TRDV1
CDR3: CALGEFALTSFLGGTGGYLTYTDKLIF
DNA: TGTGCTCTTGGGGAATTCGCCTTAACCTCCTTCCTAGGGGGTACTGGGGGCTACCTCACCTACACCGATAAACTCATCTTT

J: TRDJ2
size: -
D: -
V: TRDV1
CDR3: CALGVDSYRVLGGGRDVTAQLFF
DNA: TGTGCTCTTGGGGTAGACTCCTACAGAGTACTGGGTGGGGGGAGGGATGTGACAGCACAACTCTTCTTT

J: TRDJ2
size: large
D: TRDD3
V: TRDV2
CDR3: CACDVLGDTAQLFF
DNA: TGTGCCTGTGACGTACTGGGGGATACAGCACAACTCTTCTTT